One and the same sample provided the 25 T cell receptor beta chains below, sequenced in a study of T cell changes during pregnancy in multiple sclerosis. The table came from immunoSEQ multiplex PCR; TCRdb's copy has only in-frame clones and leaves some out. There are fewer than 40,000 clones in the sample; 90% occur only once, and approximately 0.37% lies in the top ten. This material consisted of CD4+ T cells from peripheral blood mononuclear cells, taken in the second trimester of pregnancy. Every receptor here comes from a female donor with multiple sclerosis, enrolled in a pregnancy study.

This chain connects TRBV29-1 to TRBJ2-4; D gene uncertain. The V gene's germline CDR1 is SQVTM and CDR2 ANQGSEA. This CDR3 spans 18 amino acids. Trimming shortened V by 1 base and J by 0 bases, and 19 bases separated the two germline ends. CDR3 protein: CSVEGVFNRLLAKNIQYF. The CDR3 DNA reads TGCAGCGTTGAAGGAGTTTTTAACAGATTATTAGCCAAAAACATTCAGTACTTC.

V is TRBV29-1 and J is TRBJ2-5, with D possibly matching TRBD2 (5 bases). Germline CDR1 reads SQVTM; CDR2 reads ANQGSEA. The germline V and J ends were trimmed by 5 bases and 4 bases, with 23 bases remaining between them. CDR3 size: 16 residues. CDR3 sequence: CSVPPVGREGGETQYF. The DNA for the CDR3 is TGCAGCGTTCCCCCTGTGGGTCGGGAAGGAGGAGAGACCCAGTACTTC. Looking up the rest from reference TRBV29-1 and TRBJ2-5 gives the full variable domain: SAVISQKPSRDICQRGTSLTIQCQVDSQVTMMFWYRQQPGQSLTLIATANQGSEATYESGFVIDKFPISRPNLTFSTLTVSNMSPEDSSIYLCSVPPVGREGGETQYFGPGTRLLVL.

Only one count was recorded for this clone. The chain has TRBV28 and TRBJ2-1; D is possibly TRBD2 (6 bases). Trimming cost V 6 bases and J 5 bases, with 17 bases left between them. This CDR3 has 15 amino acids. From germline, CDR1 is MDHEN and CDR2 SYDVKM. The CDR3 sequence is CASSLGGIGNNEQFF. CDR3 nucleotides: TGTGCCAGCAGCCTCGGCGGGATTGGGAACAATGAGCAGTTCTTC.

The chain carries TRBV29-1 and TRBJ1-1; tentative D call: TRBD1 (6 bases). CDR3 size: 15 residues. Germline CDR1 is SQVTM and CDR2 is ANQGSEA. V lost 3 bases, J lost 4 bases, and 18 bases lay in between. CDR3: CSVDSKPAGVTEAFF. DNA for the CDR3: TGCAGCGTTGATAGTAAGCCGGCAGGGGTCACTGAAGCTTTCTTT.

This clone occurred once. The rearrangement joins TRBV11-2 to TRBJ1-2; TRBD1 is a possible D gene (5 bases). V was clipped by 6 bases and J by 8 bases, with 19 bases between them. The CDR3 is 14 residues long. Germline CDR1 and CDR2: SGHAT and FQNNGV. The CDR3 here is CASSRNSDMIGYTF. The CDR3 DNA is TGTGCCAGCAGTCGAAATTCGGACATGATCGGCTACACCTTC.

This clone appeared a few times. The rearrangement joins TRBV7-2 to TRBJ1-5; no firm D call. Per the germline V gene, CDR1 is SGHTA and CDR2 is FQGNSA. The V gene lost 5 bases and the J gene lost 0 bases, with 17 bases spanning the gap. The CDR3 consists of 17 residues. The CDR3 loop reads CASSPHGRSSSNQPQHF. The CDR3 DNA follows: TGTGCCAGCAGCCCCCACGGTCGTTCGTCTAGCAATCAGCCCCAGCATTTT. Combining the CDR3 with reference TRBV7-2 and TRBJ1-5 gives the whole variable domain GAGVSQSPSNKVTEKGKDVELRCDPISGHTALYWYRQSLGQGLEFLIYFQGNSAPDKSGLPSDRFSAERTGGSVSTLTIQRTQQEDSAVYLCASSPHGRSSSNQPQHFGDGTRLSIL.

The CDR3 DNA reads as TGTGCCAGCAGCTACGCGCAGGGGGCTAGTGGAAACACCATATATTTT. Translation: CASSYAQGASGNTIYF. This chain links TRBV7-2 with TRBJ1-3; TRBD1 matches 8 bases. This CDR3 spans 16 amino acids. Germline CDR1 and CDR2: SGHTA and FQGNSA. V gave up 4 bases and J gave up 3 bases; unmatched junction bases: 8. The entire variable domain, with the rest obtained from reference TRBV7-2 and TRBJ1-3, is as follows: GAGVSQSPSNKVTEKGKDVELRCDPISGHTALYWYRQSLGQGLEFLIYFQGNSAPDKSGLPSDRFSAERTGGSVSTLTIQRTQQEDSAVYLCASSYAQGASGNTIYFGEGSWLTVV.

This chain joins TRBV19 and TRBJ1-5; 9 bases line up with TRBD1. The CDR3 is 14 amino acids. The V segment lost 5 bases and the J segment 6 bases; nucleotides outside the gene matches: 5. CDR1 and CDR2 from the germline V gene are LNHDA and SQIVND (reference sequence). The CDR3 sequence is CASSATGGSQPQHF. DNA for the CDR3: TGTGCCAGTAGTGCAACAGGGGGCAGTCAGCCCCAGCATTTT.

The sample holds one count of this clone. The rearrangement uses TRBV4-2 and TRBJ2-2; 15 bases line up with TRBD2. There are 17 residues in the CDR3. Per germline, CDR1 LGHNA and CDR2 YNFKEQ. Trimming cost V 4 bases and J 7 bases; bases outside gene matches: 7. In nucleotides, the CDR3 is TGTGCCAGCAGCCCTGGACTAGCGGGAGGGCCCGACGGGGAGCTGTTTTTT. It is translated as CASSPGLAGGPDGELFF.

This chain joins TRBV27 and TRBJ2-1; a weak D match, TRBD2 (5 bases). This CDR3 comprises 12 residues. V shed 3 bases and J shed 10 bases, with 10 bases lying between them. Germline lookup yields CDR1 MNHEY and CDR2 SMNVEV (reference sequence). CDR3 protein: CASSFRGREQFF. In nucleotides, the CDR3 is TGTGCCAGCAGTTTTCGAGGGCGGGAGCAGTTCTTC.

The chain is built from TRBV10-1 and TRBJ2-7, with D tentatively TRBD2 (6 bases). Germline V gives CDR1 WNHNN, CDR2 SYGVQD (reference sequence). V lost 0 bases and J lost 3, with 9 bases in between. The CDR3 totals 14 residues. The CDR3 nucleotides read TGCGCCAGCAGTGAGTCGACTAGAAACTACGAGCAGTACTTC. Its protein is CASSESTRNYEQYF.

The chain carries TRBV29-1 and TRBJ1-1; a possible D gene is TRBD1 (5 bases). The ends were cut back, 5 bases at V and 4 bases at J, with 14 bases in the middle. CDR3 size: 13 residues. The germline gives CDR1 SQVTM, CDR2 ANQGSEA. Here the CDR3 DNA reads TGCAGCGTTCGGTGGGGGGAGGGCACTGAAGCTTTCTTT. Translating it yields CSVRWGEGTEAFF.

This clone has just one count. The chain joins TRBV19 to TRBJ2-5; 10 bases fit TRBD1. This CDR3 has 15 amino acids. Germline values: CDR1 LNHDA, CDR2 SQIVND (reference sequence). After removal of 8 bases from V and 2 bases from J, the junction contained 8 bases not matched to a gene. CDR3 amino acids: CASGRDRGPQETQYF. DNA of the CDR3: TGTGCCAGTGGACGAGACAGGGGGCCTCAAGAGACCCAGTACTTC.

The V gene is TRBV20-1, the J gene TRBJ1-2; D remains unclear. The CDR3 consists of 11 residues. Germline CDR1 DFQATT, CDR2 SNEGSKA (reference sequence). The ends were cut back, 7 bases at V and 2 bases at J, with 8 bases in the middle. CDR3 sequence: CSVTANYGYTF. Here the CDR3 DNA reads TGCAGTGTAACAGCCAACTATGGCTACACCTTC.

This chain connects TRBV7-2 to TRBJ2-5; D not certain. CDR3 length equals 13 residues. Trimming removed 5 bases from V and 2 bases from J, with 9 bases in between. The germline gives CDR1 SGHTA, CDR2 FQGNSA. The CDR3 DNA reads TGTGCCAGCAGCCTGAGCTGGCAAGAGACCCAGTACTTC. Protein: CASSLSWQETQYF.

V and J are TRBV19 and TRBJ1-5, with 7 bases identical to TRBD1. Trimming cost V 9 bases and J 6 bases; bases outside gene matches: 11. This CDR3 has 14 residues. Germline V gene lookup returns CDR1 LNHDA and CDR2 SQIVND (reference sequence). The CDR3 nucleotides read TGTGCCAGCGAGAGACAGGGAGGCACTCAGCCCCAGCATTTT. This gives the protein CASERQGGTQPQHF.

The V call is TRBV7-9, the J call TRBJ1-4; TRBD1 is a possible D gene (6 bases). Germline V lookup: CDR1 SEHNR, CDR2 FQNEAQ (reference sequence). Trimming removed 6 bases at V and 4 bases at J, with 12 bases between. The CDR3 contains 14 residues. CDR3 region: CASSQGQINEKLFF. CDR3 DNA: TGTGCCAGCAGTCAAGGACAGATTAATGAAAAACTGTTTTTT.

This clone turned up a few times. The chain joins TRBV19 to TRBJ1-3; possibly TRBD1 for D (5 bases). CDR3 length: 14 amino acids. The germline V gene encodes CDR1 LNHDA and CDR2 SQIVND (reference sequence). Trimming stripped 8 bases from V and 2 bases from J, with 13 bases between. The CDR3 loop is CASGRSGTGNTIYF. The CDR3 DNA is TGTGCCAGTGGAAGGTCAGGGACTGGAAACACCATATATTTT.

The CDR3 DNA sequence: TGCGCCAGCAAGCAGACTAGCGGGATGCTGGGGGAGCTGTTTTTT. As protein: CASKQTSGMLGELFF. The chain carries TRBV5-1 and TRBJ2-2; 11 bases agree with TRBD2. Trimming at V came to 6 bases and at J to 8 bases, leaving 9 bases not matched to a gene. The germline gives CDR1 SGHRS, CDR2 YFSETQ. The CDR3 sequence is 15 residues long.

V gene TRBV4-1 combines with J gene TRBJ2-1; D perhaps matches TRBD2 (5 bases). CDR3 length: 16 residues. Trimming left V 0 bases short and J 2 bases short, with 11 bases between. Germline CDR1 and CDR2: MGHRA and YSYEKL. The CDR3 DNA is TGCGCCAGCAGCCAAGATCCTAGCAGAGCCTACAATGAGCAGTTCTTC. This translates into CASSQDPSRAYNEQFF.

The chain couples TRBV29-1 to TRBJ1-1; D is perhaps TRBD1 (5 bases). V gave up 2 bases and J gave up 2 bases, with 12 bases separating them. This CDR3 contains 14 residues. Germline-derived CDR1 and CDR2 are SQVTM and ANQGSEA. This CDR3 reads CSVENRGTNTEAFF. CDR3 nucleotide sequence: TGCAGCGTTGAAAATCGGGGGACCAACACTGAAGCTTTCTTT.

This clone was picked up one time. The CDR3 is CASSPPVTGRGQPQHF. CDR3 sequence (DNA): TGTGCCAGCTCACCCCCGGTTACAGGGCGAGGTCAGCCCCAGCATTTT. The genes are TRBV18 and TRBJ1-5; D might be TRBD1 (6 bases). There are 16 residues in the CDR3. Germline V lookup: CDR1 KGHSH, CDR2 LQKENI. V shed 3 bases and J shed 6 bases, with 18 bases lying between them.

The rearrangement joins TRBV5-1 to TRBJ2-7, with D uncertain. The V and J ends lost 3 bases and 3 bases respectively, with 4 bases between them. The CDR3 length is 11 residues. The germline V gene encodes CDR1 SGHRS and CDR2 YFSETQ. The DNA for the CDR3 is TGCGCCAGCAGCTCTAACTACGAGCAGTACTTC. This codes for CASSSNYEQYF.

This rearrangement joins TRBV5-6 to TRBJ2-1; perhaps TRBD2 as D (7 bases). The V gene's germline CDR1 is SGHDT and CDR2 YYEEEE. CDR3 length equals 11 residues. V was cut by 4 bases and J by 13 bases, with 12 bases left in between. The CDR3 DNA sequence: TGTGCCAGCAGCCGGCGGGGGCCACAGTTCTTC. It codes for CASSRRGPQFF.

V and J are TRBV4-2 and TRBJ1-2; D possibly corresponds to TRBD1 (6 bases). This CDR3 region has 13 residues. Trimming took off 4 bases at V and 8 bases at J, with 14 bases between the two ends. Germline loops: CDR1 LGHNA, CDR2 YNFKEQ. As DNA, the CDR3 is TGTGCCAGCAGCCCCGACCACAGGGCAGGCTACACCTTC. Amino acid sequence: CASSPDHRAGYTF.